This note documents a single T cell receptor beta chain sequence. The antigen is undetermined. Germline V gives CDR1 SGHRS, CDR2 YFSETQ. This CDR3 comprises 15 residues. V dropped 4 bases and J dropped 2; count of bases not matched to a gene: 2. Sequencing was performed with immunoSEQ multiplex PCR; in TCRdb, only in-frame clones are kept and a portion is missing. This table holds about 100,000 clones, about 95% found once. This entry comes from a study of cytomegalovirus exposure and HLA in healthy donors. Overall study results and limits: Under in vitro conditions, a few CMV-associated chains were confirmed as specific for CMV antigens.

The source of this sequence is a woman aged 18-30 years in good health and CMV-seronegative. The chain carries TRBV5-1 and TRBJ2-6, with TRBD1 identical over 8 bases. Input material: PBMCs. This CDR3 is CASSLGQAGANVLTF. In DNA, the CDR3 is TGCGCCAGCAGCCTGGGACAGGCTGGGGCCAACGTCCTGACTTTC.